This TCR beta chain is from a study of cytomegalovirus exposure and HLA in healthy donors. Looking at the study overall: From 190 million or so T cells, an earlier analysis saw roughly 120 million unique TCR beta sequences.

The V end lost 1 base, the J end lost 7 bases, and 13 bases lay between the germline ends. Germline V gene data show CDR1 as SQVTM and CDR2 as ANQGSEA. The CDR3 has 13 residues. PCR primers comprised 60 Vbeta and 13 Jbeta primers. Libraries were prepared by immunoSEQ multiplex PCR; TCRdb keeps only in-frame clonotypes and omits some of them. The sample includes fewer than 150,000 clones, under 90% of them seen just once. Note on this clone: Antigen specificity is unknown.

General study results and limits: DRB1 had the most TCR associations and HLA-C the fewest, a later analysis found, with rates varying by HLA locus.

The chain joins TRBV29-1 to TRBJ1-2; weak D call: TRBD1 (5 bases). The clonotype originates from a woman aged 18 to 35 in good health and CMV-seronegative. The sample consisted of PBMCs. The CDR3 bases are TGCAGCGTTGAAGGGACCGGGACTCGTGGCTACACCTTC. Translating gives CSVEGTGTRGYTF.